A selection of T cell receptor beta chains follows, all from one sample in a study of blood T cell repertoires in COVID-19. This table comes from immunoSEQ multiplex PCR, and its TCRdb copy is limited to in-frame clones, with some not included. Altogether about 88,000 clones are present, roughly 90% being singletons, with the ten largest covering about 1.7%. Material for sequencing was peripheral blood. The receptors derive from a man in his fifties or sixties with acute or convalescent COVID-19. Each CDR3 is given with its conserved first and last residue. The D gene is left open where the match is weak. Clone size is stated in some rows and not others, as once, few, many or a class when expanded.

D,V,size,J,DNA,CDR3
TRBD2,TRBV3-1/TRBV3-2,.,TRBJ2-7,TGTGCCAGCAGCCAAGGCGGGAGGGCCGCCTACGAGCAGTACTTC,CASSQGGRAAYEQYF
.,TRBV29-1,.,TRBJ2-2,TGCAGCGTGTTTACTCCAGCGGCAGAGGACACCGGGGAGCTGTTTTTT,CSVFTPAAEDTGELFF
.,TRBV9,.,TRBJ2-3,TGTGCCAGCCTTGGGCAGGGATCCACAGATACGCAGTATTTT,CASLGQGSTDTQYF
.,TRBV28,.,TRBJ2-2,TGTGCCAGCAGTTTCTCGGGGCGAGGACAGAGACCTGGGGAGCTGTTTTTT,CASSFSGRGQRPGELFF
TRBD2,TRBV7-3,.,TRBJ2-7,TGTGCCAGCAGCTCCCTAGCGGGAGAGGAGCAGTACTTC,CASSSLAGEEQYF
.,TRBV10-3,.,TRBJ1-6,TGTGCCGCTCAGGGCAGCTATAATTCACCCCTCCACTTT,CAAQGSYNSPLHF
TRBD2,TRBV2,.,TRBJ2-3,TGTGCCAGCACTTTAGCGGGTATCCGCACAGATACGCAGTATTTT,CASTLAGIRTDTQYF
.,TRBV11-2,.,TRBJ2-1,TGTGCCAGCAGTCAACCGGGACACCTCTTCAAGCCGTTCTTC,CASSQPGHLFKPFF
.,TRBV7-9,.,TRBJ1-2,TGTGCCAGCAGCCCCAGGGAAGGCTATGGCTACACCTTC,CASSPREGYGYTF
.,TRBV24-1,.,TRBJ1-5,TGTGCCACCAGTGATATACAACCGTGGCATTTT,CATSDIQPWHF
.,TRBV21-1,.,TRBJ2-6,TGTGCCAGCCGACAGGGTTTATCTTCTGGGGCCAACGTCCTGACTTTC,CASRQGLSSGANVLTF
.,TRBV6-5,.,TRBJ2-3,TGTGCCAGCCGAGGGAGCACAGATACGCAGTATTTT,CASRGSTDTQYF
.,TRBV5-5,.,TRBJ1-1,TGTGCCAGCAGCTCTACACTAATTAGTGCTTTCTTT,CASSSTLISAFF
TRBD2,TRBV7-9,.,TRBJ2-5,TGTGCCAGCAGCTACGGACTAGACACTAGGACCCAGTACTTC,CASSYGLDTRTQYF
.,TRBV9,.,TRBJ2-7,TGTGCCAGCAGCGTGCCAAACCATAGCCCCTACGAGCAGTACTTC,CASSVPNHSPYEQYF
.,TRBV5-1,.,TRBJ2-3,TGCGCCAGCAGCTTAACCGGGACTAGCACAGATACGCAGTATTTT,CASSLTGTSTDTQYF
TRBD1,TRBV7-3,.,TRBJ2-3,TGTGCCAGCAGCCCCCTCTTGGACAGGGGGGGCACAGATACGCAGTATTTT,CASSPLLDRGGTDTQYF
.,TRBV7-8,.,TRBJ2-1,TGTGCCAGCAGCTTATTTTTGGTAGGGGGGGGCAATGAGCAGTTCTTC,CASSLFLVGGGNEQFF
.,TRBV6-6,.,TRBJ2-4,TGTGCCAGCCTGGAGAAACCGGCCAAAAACATTCAGTACTTC,CASLEKPAKNIQYF
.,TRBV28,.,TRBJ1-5,TGTGCCAGCAGCAGTCCGGGGGGTTATAGCAATCAGCCCCAGCATTTT,CASSSPGGYSNQPQHF
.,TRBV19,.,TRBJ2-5,TGTGCCAGTAGTATAGTTTCAGGGGGGCAAGAGACCCAGTACTTC,CASSIVSGGQETQYF
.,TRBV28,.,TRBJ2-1,TGTGCCAGCAGTTCGGCTACGAGGCCCCCCTACAATGAGCAGTTCTTC,CASSSATRPPYNEQFF
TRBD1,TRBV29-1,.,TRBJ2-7,TGCAGCGTTACCCGGGACAGGGGTTACGAGCAGTACTTC,CSVTRDRGYEQYF
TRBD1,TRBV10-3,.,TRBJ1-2,TGTGCCATCAGTGGGACAGGACAAGCTAACTATGGCTACACCTTC,CAISGTGQANYGYTF
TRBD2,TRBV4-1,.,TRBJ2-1,TGCGCCAGCAGCCAAGTAGAACCATGGACTAGCGGCGACAATGAGCAGTTCTTC,CASSQVEPWTSGDNEQFF
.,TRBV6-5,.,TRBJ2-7,TGTGCCAGCAGTTACAGAGGGATCGAGCAGTACTTC,CASSYRGIEQYF
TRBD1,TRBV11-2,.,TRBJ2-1,TGTGCCAGCAGCTTCTTACGGGGGACAGGGGAGGAGCAGTTCTTC,CASSFLRGTGEEQFF
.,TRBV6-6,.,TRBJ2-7,TGTGCCAGCAGTTCGGCGGGACCAGGCTACGAGCAGTACTTC,CASSSAGPGYEQYF
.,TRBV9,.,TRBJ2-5,TGTGCCAGCGCGCCCGGCCAGGGCGGGGGCTTTCAAGAGACCCAGTACTTC,CASAPGQGGGFQETQYF
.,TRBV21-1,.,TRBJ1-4,TGTGCCAGCAGCAAAGCGGGGTTAGACAGGGGCATTAATGAAAAACTGTTTTTT,CASSKAGLDRGINEKLFF
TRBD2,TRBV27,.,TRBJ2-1,TGTGCCAGCAGTTCTATTCGGGACTATTCCGACAATGAGCAGTTCTTC,CASSSIRDYSDNEQFF
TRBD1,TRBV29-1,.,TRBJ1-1,TGCAGCGTTCCCACAGGGGGCGCTGCCCAAATGAACACTGAAGCTTTCTTT,CSVPTGGAAQMNTEAFF
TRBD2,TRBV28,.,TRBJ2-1,TGTGCCAGCAGGGACGGGGGGGTTCGGAATGAGCAGTTCTTC,CASRDGGVRNEQFF
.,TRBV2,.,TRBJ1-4,TGTGCCAGCAGTGGTCTACGTAGTAGTGAAAAACTGTTTTTT,CASSGLRSSEKLFF
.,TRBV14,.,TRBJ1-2,TGTGCCAGCAGCCCTCCCGGGGCGGGGGATTTCTATGGCTACACCTTC,CASSPPGAGDFYGYTF
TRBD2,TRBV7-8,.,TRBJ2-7,TGTGCCAGCAGCGCCCAAGCGGGAAACATCTACGAGCAGTACTTC,CASSAQAGNIYEQYF
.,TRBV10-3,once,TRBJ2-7,TGTGCCGTACAGGACAGCTCCTACGAGCAGTACTTC,CAVQDSSYEQYF
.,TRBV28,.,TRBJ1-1,TGTGCCAGCAGTTTGAGGGTGGCCACTGAAGCTTTCTTT,CASSLRVATEAFF
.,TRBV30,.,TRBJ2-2,TGTGCCTGGAGGACCGGGTCTCTTAACACCGGGGAGCTGTTTTTT,CAWRTGSLNTGELFF
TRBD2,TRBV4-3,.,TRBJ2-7,TGCGCCAGCAGCCCCGGGACTAGCGGGGGCCACTACGAGCAGTACTTC,CASSPGTSGGHYEQYF
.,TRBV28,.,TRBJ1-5,TGTGCCAGCAGTTTCTCCTCTGGCAATAGCAATCAGCCCCAGCATTTT,CASSFSSGNSNQPQHF